Shown below are 18 T cell receptor beta chains from a single sample sequenced in a study of graft-versus-host responses after intestinal transplantation. Profiling relied on immunoSEQ multiplex PCR, and the TCRdb table lists in-frame clones only, not all of them. The sample has 25,000 to 35,000 clones, around four fifths seen once; the top ten hold under 3.5%. Intraepithelial and lamina propria lymphocytes were isolated from graft specimens. Here the sequenced sample was ileum tissue, taken 98 days after intestinal transplantation. Receptor source: a human patient who received an intestinal transplant, so some T cells may come from the graft donor.

The chain uses TRBV29-1 and TRBJ2-2; weak D call: TRBD2 (7 bases). Trimming took 8 bases from V and 2 from J, leaving 21 bases between them. This CDR3 is built from 16 residues. CDR1 SQVTM and CDR2 ANQGSEA come from the germline V gene. The DNA for the CDR3 is TGCAGCCCGAAGGGGGGGCTAGCGGCCAACACCGGGGAGCTGTTTTTT. It yields the protein CSPKGGLAANTGELFF.

The genes are TRBV9 and TRBJ2-7; maybe TRBD1 (5 bases). The CDR3 runs 14 residues. Germline V CDR1 and CDR2: SGDLS, YYNGEE. Trimming shortened V by 0 bases and J by 2 bases, and 9 bases separated the two germline ends. CDR3 amino acids: CASSVAAGPYEQYF. In nucleotides, the CDR3 is TGTGCCAGCAGCGTAGCTGCAGGGCCCTACGAGCAGTACTTC.

The CDR3 is CASSVASGHVSGANVLTF. The CDR3 DNA reads TGTGCCAGCAGTGTTGCCTCGGGACACGTCTCTGGGGCCAACGTCCTGACTTTC. This chain uses TRBV6-1 with TRBJ2-6; D may be TRBD1 (6 bases). Germline V gene sequence: CDR1 MNHNS, CDR2 SASEGT. The CDR3 is 18 residues long. V gave up 4 bases and J gave up 0 bases, with 16 bases separating them.

The chain joins TRBV9 to TRBJ2-1; no clear D gene. Germline CDR1 is SGDLS and CDR2 is YYNGEE. The CDR3 consists of 13 residues. V was clipped by 1 base and J by 4 bases, with 6 bases between them. CDR3 in amino acids: CASSVNGYNEQFF. The CDR3, as DNA: TGTGCCAGCAGCGTAAACGGGTACAATGAGCAGTTCTTC.

The chain couples TRBV27 to TRBJ1-4; 9 bases align to TRBD1. The CDR3 totals 14 residues. V shed 6 bases and J 7 bases; nucleotides not matched to a gene: 6. The germline V gene has CDR1 MNHEY and CDR2 SMNVEV (reference sequence). The DNA for the CDR3 is TGTGCCAGCAGGTCTTGGGGACAGGGTGAAAAACTGTTTTTT. This translates into CASRSWGQGEKLFF.

The chain carries TRBV15 and TRBJ1-1; D is uncertain. Germline V gene data show CDR1 as LNHNV and CDR2 as YYDKDF (reference sequence). CDR3 size: 14 residues. V was clipped by 2 bases and J by 4 bases, with 11 bases between them. The CDR3 is CATSRNALGTEAFF. Here the CDR3 DNA reads TGTGCCACCAGCAGAAATGCGCTAGGCACTGAAGCTTTCTTT. Combining the CDR3 with reference TRBV15 and TRBJ1-1 gives the whole variable domain DAMVIQNPRYQVTQFGKPVTLSCSQTLNHNVMYWYQQKSSQAPKLLFHYYDKDFNNEADTPDNFQSRRPNTSFCFLDIRSPGLGDTAMYLCATSRNALGTEAFFGQGTRLTVV.

The genes are TRBV27 and TRBJ2-1; a weak D match, TRBD2 (7 bases). Trimming removed 3 bases at V and 8 bases at J, with 20 bases between. CDR3 length: 16 residues. CDR1 and CDR2 (germline): MNHEY, SMNVEV (reference sequence). The DNA of the CDR3 is TGTGCCAGCAGTTTTTCTCGGGGGGCCCCTGCGGATGAGCAGTTCTTC. This translates into CASSFSRGAPADEQFF.

The V call is TRBV15, the J call TRBJ1-2; no clear D. The CDR3 loop spans 17 amino acids. Trimming shortened V by 4 bases and J by 1 base, and 19 bases separated the two germline ends. The V gene's germline CDR1 is LNHNV and CDR2 YYDKDF (reference sequence). CDR3 residues: CATSTTVADLNNYGYTF. CDR3 bases: TGTGCCACCAGCACAACCGTCGCGGACCTAAATAACTATGGCTACACCTTC.

DNA for the CDR3: TGTGCCAGCAGTCTTGGGTTGAACACTGAAGCTTTCTTT. Its protein product is CASSLGLNTEAFF. The chain links TRBV6-6 to TRBJ1-1; no clear D. V shed 5 bases and J shed 0 bases, with 7 bases lying between them. Germline-derived CDR1 and CDR2 are MNHNY and SVGAGI (reference sequence). CDR3 length: 13 residues.

This chain joins TRBV7-8 and TRBJ1-2, with unresolved D. The CDR3 runs 15 residues. With 1 base removed from V and 4 bases from J, the gap between germline ends came to 13 bases. CDR1 and CDR2 from the germline V gene are SGHVS and FQNEAQ. CDR3 DNA: TGTGCCAGCAGCTTAGACCCTGCGGACCTCTATGGCTACACCTTC. This gives the protein CASSLDPADLYGYTF. Full variable domain (remainder filled in from reference TRBV7-8 and TRBJ1-2): GAGVSQSPRYKVAKRGQDVALRCDPISGHVSLFWYQQALGQGPEFLTYFQNEAQLDKSGLPSDRFFAERPEGSVSTLKIQRTQQEDSAVYLCASSLDPADLYGYTFGSGTRLTVV.

The V gene is TRBV6-1, the J gene TRBJ2-3; D is possibly TRBD2 (5 bases). The CDR3 totals 13 residues. The germline CDR1 and CDR2 sequences are MNHNS and SASEGT. Trimming took off 3 bases at V and 2 bases at J, with 6 bases between the two ends. The CDR3 DNA reads TGTGCCAGCAGTGAGACTATCACAGATACGCAGTATTTT. This gives the protein CASSETITDTQYF.

The CDR3 DNA follows: TGTGCCAGCAGTTGGGGACAGGAAGCTTTCTTT. Amino acid sequence: CASSWGQEAFF. The rearrangement uses TRBV27 and TRBJ1-1; 7 bases map to TRBD1. This CDR3 spans 11 amino acids. Germline CDR1 reads MNHEY; CDR2 reads SMNVEV (reference sequence). Trimming took 4 bases from V and 8 from J; bases not matched to a gene: 1.

The chain carries TRBV2 and TRBJ2-3; D is perhaps TRBD2 (5 bases). The V end lost 8 bases, the J end lost 3 bases, and 9 bases lay between the germline ends. CDR3 size: 12 residues. Germline V lookup: CDR1 SNHLY, CDR2 FYNNEI. The CDR3 reads CASRGRTDTQYF. The CDR3 nucleotides read TGTGCCAGCCGGGGAAGGACAGATACGCAGTATTTT.

By frequency in the sample, this clone is medium-sized. J is TRBJ1-6 and V is TRBV14; a possible D gene is TRBD1 (6 bases). Trimming took 1 base from V and 10 from J, leaving 14 bases between them. CDR3 length: 15 amino acids. Germline loops: CDR1 SGHDN, CDR2 FVKESK. For the CDR3, the DNA is TGTGCCAGCAGCCAAGTTACAGGGAGTAAATCACCCCTCCACTTT. Translated, it gives CASSQVTGSKSPLHF.

The chain joins TRBV7-2 to TRBJ2-3, with 8 bases identical to TRBD2. Germline values: CDR1 SGHTA, CDR2 FQGNSA. V shed 0 bases, J shed 5 bases, and the junction held 4 bases outside the gene matches. The CDR3 is 15 amino acids. The CDR3 here is CASSLAKSGGDTQYF. The CDR3 region has the DNA TGTGCCAGCAGCTTAGCTAAAAGCGGGGGAGATACGCAGTATTTT.

The gene calls are TRBV19 and TRBJ1-5, with D maybe TRBD1 (5 bases). V lost 6 bases, J lost 0 bases, and 12 bases lay in between. CDR1 is LNHDA, CDR2 SQIVND, per germline (reference sequence). The CDR3 is 15 residues long. The CDR3 sequence: CASRAQGYSNQPQHF. As DNA, the CDR3 is TGTGCCAGTAGGGCGCAGGGCTATAGCAATCAGCCCCAGCATTTT. The full variable domain, completed using reference TRBV19 and TRBJ1-5, is DGGITQSPKYLFRKEGQNVTLSCEQNLNHDAMYWYRQDPGQGLRLIYYSQIVNDFQKGDIAEGYSVSREKKESFPLTVTSAQKNPTAFYLCASRAQGYSNQPQHFGDGTRLSIL.

This clone was seen once. The chain employs TRBV27 and TRBJ1-2, with 9 bases lining up with TRBD1. V lost 1 base and J lost 4; bases outside the gene matches: 4. From germline, CDR1 is MNHEY and CDR2 SMNVEV (reference sequence). The CDR3 has 15 residues. CDR3 DNA sequence: TGTGCCAGCAGTTTATTTTCGGGACAGGGCTATGGCTACACCTTC. It encodes CASSLFSGQGYGYTF.

Details on this clone: An end of the junction differs from the germline gene, which may be a read error. The V call is TRBV28, the J call TRBJ1-2, with 9 bases lining up with TRBD1. The CDR3 contains 15 residues. Germline values: CDR1 MDHEN, CDR2 SYDVKM. The CDR3 here is CASSRTGTGKVGHTF. In DNA, the CDR3 is TGTGCCAGCAGTCGGACCGGGACAGGGAAGGTTGGCCACACCTTC.